This T cell receptor (beta chain) derives from a study of cytomegalovirus exposure and HLA in healthy donors (dated by TCRdb to the late 2010s). Regarding the research as a whole: In an earlier analysis of 550 to 750 of the donors, less than 350 Gb of sequence data and 100 million or so unique TCR beta sequences from about 190 million T cells were reported. An early release that covered about 600 HLA-typed donors contained approximately 290 gigabases of sequencing data and tens of millions of unique TCR sequences. Of the roughly 400 genotyped donors, about 80% fell in the genetic ancestry cluster associated with self-reported Caucasian donors. The study aimed to test whether cataloging public T cell receptors could reveal signatures of past pathogen exposure. Using immunosequencing, the study profiled T cell repertoires from around 670 subjects and related those repertoires to cytomegalovirus serostatus. A separate validation cohort of over a hundred different subjects was used in addition to the approximately 640-subject first cohort. High-throughput TCR immunosequencing, statistical association of individual TCRs with disease status, and machine learning were combined to predict cytomegalovirus infection status. To study patterns of TCR occurrence, a later analysis re-analyzed previously published TCR beta repertoires from around 670 donors and added high-resolution HLA genotyping. In the later analysis, no new phenotypic data were used to find candidate immune exposures; instead, reliance was placed on TCR beta sequences and their occurrence across donors. An earlier analysis of some 500 of the donors used high-throughput TCR beta sequencing to judge whether each TCR beta V gene segment behaved as functional or pseudogenic. Donor age, sex, ethnicity and CMV serostatus were collected together with the repertoire data. In a later genetic analysis, genome-wide SNP genotypes for about three fifths of the 666 donors were used, and that subset was treated as a discovery cohort. Every discovery cohort repertoire had been produced on one sequencing platform. Both class I and class II loci were covered by HLA typing, at four-digit resolution. Typing coverage varied by locus: about 629-630 donors for A, B, C, DRB1 and DQB1; around 560 for DQA1; more than 600 for DPA1; 400 to 480 for DPB1. Four to six DR-DQ haplotypes were handled as single units for association and clustering, since linkage in the cohort was strong. Across 398 genotyped donors of the cohort, an average of approximately 240,000 unique TCR beta nucleotide sequences per donor were sequenced, and roughly 17% of those sequences were non-productive. Overall study outcomes, separate from this receptor: A later analysis associated roughly 17,000 TCR beta sequences with specific HLA alleles at a false discovery rate of 0.05. HLA typing was unavailable for some donors at each locus, so association tests used only the typed subset. A cluster of highly shared sequence variants was judged likely to represent a technical artifact of the sequencing pipeline. Most CMV-associated TCR beta chains appeared to be HLA-restricted in a later analysis, and the HLA associations seemed to be driven largely by CMV exposure. Correlated functional status among segregating V segments might be attributable to linkage disequilibrium, but an unknown experimental factor could not be ruled out. Some IMGT-functional V segments, including TRBV6-2 and TRBV6-3, could not be distinguished by the 87-base-pair reads and were therefore excluded. The classifier was reported to diagnose cytomegalovirus status with high specificity and sensitivity in both the original cohort and the validation cohort. In this cohort, only TCR beta chains were sequenced, and detectable features were limited by the absence of alpha or paired-chain data. A further reported finding was that TCR beta sequences accurately predicted the HLA-A and HLA-B alleles for most subjects in the first cohort. An association between a missense DCLRE1C variant and V-gene and J-gene trimming of TCR beta chains was found in a later genetic analysis and replicated in an independent cohort. A later analysis reported that several top co-occurrence clusters appeared linked to parvovirus B19, influenza, CMV and Epstein-Barr virus. A later analysis found that TCR association rates varied across HLA loci, with DRB1 alleles showing the most associated TCRs and HLA-C alleles the fewest. Compared with the roughly 700-donor mean, donors in an Asian-associated ancestry cluster had fewer N-insertions in productive TCRs, according to a later genetic analysis. A later analysis found that HLA-associated TCR beta chains were more clonally expanded and had lower generation probabilities than equally common non-associated chains. It was suggested by the authors that the approach could potentially be generalized to other disease states and immunological phenotypes. When HLA alleles, especially DR and DQ, strongly co-occurred, attributing TCR associations to individual alleles was difficult. A few of the identified cytomegalovirus-associated TCR beta chains were confirmed in vitro to be specific for cytomegalovirus antigens. A total of 164 TCR beta chains were listed by the study as associated with cytomegalovirus. For the cohort, immune exposure information was limited to CMV serostatus. The earlier analysis of approximately 590 of the donors excluded over 15 rarely observed V segments, including chromosome 9 orphons, because counts were too low. Most TCR sequences were seen in very few donors, while some public TCRs were found in many individuals. Roughly uniform sequencing depth across donors was assumed in presence/absence analyses, although this assumption may not hold. In an earlier analysis of a few hundred of the donors, most TCR beta V segments were observed in productive rearrangements about 90% or about 30% of the time, broadly matching IMGT annotations.

About this clone itself: Which antigen it targets is not known. No much larger clonotype is one base removed from it; base qualities were not supplied.

At the junction V is shortened by 7 bases and J by 9 bases; bases outside the gene matches: 6. From its cysteine to its phenylalanine, the CDR3 spans 12 amino acids. Solely the CDR3 DNA is kept, with 36 bases framed from the first base. CDR1 and CDR2, looked up from the germline V gene, are SGHTA and FQGTGA. Libraries were made using the immunoSEQ multiplex PCR assay. For the multiplex PCR, a mixture combining 60 forward primers for TCR Vbeta segments and 13 reverse primers for TCR Jbeta segments was used. Amplification of the CDR3 region of rearranged TCR beta genes was performed with a multiplex PCR assay on genomic DNA. On the Illumina HiSeq System, the amplified TCR beta libraries were sequenced as 87-base-pair reads. The published analysis was carried out like this. In a later analysis, around 80 million unique TCR beta chains were counted across the approximately 670 repertoires, and roughly 11 million of these chains were shared by at least two donors. A nearest-neighbor algorithm error-corrected the raw reads and collapsed the reads into unique sequences, merging closely related sequences to remove PCR and sequencing errors. To assign V, D and J gene segments, CDR3 sequences were aligned to IMGT reference sequences. For a sequence to be retained, at least a six-nucleotide match to both a V gene segment and a J gene segment was required. Rearrangements were classified as productive when the CDR3 lacked stop codons and remained in frame with V and J, and all other rearrangements were classified as non-productive. CDR3 was defined by IMGT convention, running from the second conserved V-encoded cysteine to the conserved J-encoded phenylalanine. Sequences without an unambiguous match to a single V gene segment were excluded from the earlier analysis of 587 of the donors. In an earlier analysis of approximately 500 of the donors, a V segment was called functional when productive rearrangements were above 56.7%, and segregating when the standard deviation between donors exceeded 5%. A statistical classification framework was built to diagnose cytomegalovirus status from the catalog of TCR beta chain sequences. In a later analysis, V and J genes were assigned by comparing TCR nucleotide sequences against IMGT/GENE-DB human TR gene sequences. Using the TCRdist pipeline, a later analysis assigned CDR3 sequences along with most-parsimonious VDJ recombination scenarios. In a later analysis, each TCR beta chain was defined by its CDR3 amino acid sequence together with its V-gene family, and reads lacking a unique V-gene family were excluded. In a later analysis, nearly 600 highly shared, low-generation-probability nucleotide sequences were removed to address suspected cross-contamination and a sequencing artifact. For each public chain, a later analysis derived a clonal expansion index from normalized ranks of inferred template counts within each repertoire. Generation probabilities in a later analysis came from a VDJ recombination model fitted to out-of-frame rearrangements, and those results were checked against IGoR. Hypergeometric tests were used in a later analysis to score TCR-TCR, TCR-HLA and TCR-CMV co-occurrence, with a repertoire-size bias correction applied to the TCR pairs. A later analysis estimated false discovery rates by permuting HLA or CMV assignments 20 times. A later analysis grouped co-occurring TCRs with DBSCAN, adding TCRdist sequence similarity when clustering within HLA-allele-positive subsets. Repertoires with fewer than 30,000 or more than 120,000 public chains were left out of co-occurrence clustering, as were a handful of repertoires with anomalous nucleotide sharing. This immuneACCESS table, as held by TCRdb, lists in-frame sequences with V and J called but not all clones. Of the missing ones, under half trace to an unresolved V gene in checked studies; the others have no known cause. The V and J calls and clone size are taken from that table; D and trimming were inferred from the DNA. The sample yields tens of thousands of clones; 70% to 80% were counted once. In total, the top ten clones hold approximately 15% of the sample.

In total, 630 or so healthy bone marrow donors made up the cohort. At the time of sampling, every cohort member was nominally healthy, though immune exposures that went unrecorded were likely present. The donor tested CMV seropositive and was one of the 289 seropositive cohort members. Each donor provided a peripheral blood sample, and peripheral blood mononuclear cells were used for TCR beta sequencing. Genomic DNA was extracted from the blood cell samples with the Qiagen DNeasy Blood Extraction Kit. The TCR sequence derives from a woman in her thirties or forties in good health and CMV-seropositive. The V and J genes are TRBV7-3 and TRBJ2-1, with 7 middle bases fitting TRBD1. The specimen was PBMCs. The nucleotides read TGTGCCAGCACCTTCGGGGACAGTGAGCAGTTCTTC. This translates into CASTFGDSEQFF.